Below, one T cell receptor beta chain is given with its context. There is no known antigen for this receptor. One base away there is no much larger clone; base qualities are not given. The donors were roughly 40 Caucasian individuals from Russia, aged roughly 6 to 95 years, who were systemically healthy. About 10 milliliters of peripheral blood were collected from each donor into EDTA-treated Vacutainer tubes. PBMCs were isolated by Ficoll-Paque density-gradient centrifugation, with at least 7 million obtained per sample. Total RNA was extracted from PBMCs with Trizol reagent, with at least 6 micrograms obtained per sample. The percentages of naive CD45RAhigh/CD27high T cells were determined by flow cytometry on a PBMC aliquot from every donor. The method was 5' RACE. The second PCR ran for about 6 to 11 cycles and used a J-beta primer mix along with a sample-barcoded 5' primer. A unique molecular identifier was introduced onto each TCR beta cDNA molecule by a template-switch 5' adaptor carrying 12 random nucleotides. Each sample yielded at least 2.5 million CDR3-containing paired-end reads. First-strand cDNA was synthesized from all RNA with the Mint cDNA synthesis kit, primed by a TRBC-specific oligonucleotide. Following uracil-DNA glycosylase treatment, a first 18-cycle PCR with universal primers M1SS and BC2_uni_R was performed on all cDNA. The original pipeline was this. For normalization, 1 million high-quality reads were randomly selected from each sample, with every read carrying a distinct molecular identifier. Reads sharing molecular identifiers were discarded rather than binned into consensus sequences. MiTCR, run with a Q25 quality threshold and the strictest error-elimination algorithm, handled CDR3 identification, clonotype clustering and error correction. A nonparametric unseen species model with Euler transformation was used to estimate a lower bound on total TCR beta diversity. TCRdb trimmed the raw reads at Q25, called clones with MiXCR and kept productive beta chains. Here each entry gathers all rows of one CDR3 protein and keeps the most common genes and DNA. These V and J calls rely on TCRdb rather than the paper's analysis. Within this sample are 1.8 million or so distinct CDR3 sequences, with about 39% of them counted one time only. In total, the top ten clones hold under 30% of the sample.

This sample was included in a study of blood T cells in healthy people across ages (dated by TCRdb to about 2015). With respect to the entire study: In model experiments, template switching captured about one uniquely barcoded TCR beta cDNA molecule for every two T cells. Age-related changes in TCR beta repertoire diversity were measured in the study by deep sequencing normalized with unique cDNA molecular identifiers. Four age groups were formed from the donors: young (average approximately 15 years), middle-aged (approximately 39), aged (over 55) and long-lived (approximately 80). To avoid experimental bias, donors of different ages were spread randomly across the sequencing lanes. Using the same blood draw, the study looked at two additional independent replicas of 1 million unique cDNA reads for two donors, one aged 18 to 30 and the other aged 80 or older. Results the study describes overall, beyond this receptor: As age increased, observed TCR beta diversity per million T cells dropped in a roughly linear way, and a significant reduction was already evident by age 40. Compared with the aged group, the long-lived group had more naive CD4+ T cells, fewer expanded clones and increased TCR diversity, a pattern suggesting age selection. Total diversity estimates from one million sequenced T cells were considered lower bounds and underestimates. Conclusive comparison of naive and antigen-experienced compartments was prevented by the profiling of bulk unsorted PBMCs. There was a strong correlation between observed TCR beta diversity and the percentage of naive T cells measured by flow cytometry. Because donor CMV infection status was unknown, age-related changes in expanded clonotypes were potentially confounded.

The CDR3 covers 15 residues, taking in both the cysteine and the phenylalanine. The sequence is cut down to CDR3 DNA, 45 bases in frame from base 1. CDR1 MDHEN and CDR2 SYDVKM are derived from the germline V gene. Relative to germline, V is missing 5 bases and J is missing 7 bases, with 10 bases of the junction outside any gene match. The origin of this receptor is a human donor in good health. The sample consisted of blood. Recombination linked TRBV28 to TRBJ1-2; a stretch of 10 junction bases matches TRBD1. The CDR3 corresponds to CASSPADRGLVGYTF. Read as DNA, the sequence is TGTGCCAGCAGTCCCGCTGACAGGGGGCTAGTTGGCTACACCTTC.